What follows are 6 T cell receptor beta chains derived from one specimen sequenced in a study of response to subunit inactivated influenza vaccine. TCRdb re-called the RT-PCR reads with MiXCR, one entry per CDR3 protein. Found here are a few hundred thousand distinct CDR3 sequences, 12% to 15% of them singletons; the top ten hold around 10%. This sample comprised PBMCs from blood, obtained 12 days after vaccination. The receptors here all came from a man between 45 and 60 years old who received an inactivated influenza vaccine.

There are many counts of this clonotype. The CDR3 spells CASSQGSGPWPQHF. Written as DNA, the CDR3 is TGTGCCAGCAGCCAAGGGTCCGGGCCCTGGCCCCAGCATTTT. The rearrangement links TRBV3-1 to TRBJ1-5; D is uncertain. V lost 1 base and J 9 bases, leaving 13 bases between the germline ends. Germline CDR1 is LGHDT and CDR2 is YNNKEL (reference sequence). This CDR3 is 14 amino acids long. The whole variable domain, remainder taken from reference TRBV3-1 and TRBJ1-5, is DTAVSQTPKYLVTQMGNDKSIKCEQNLGHDTMYWYKQDSKKFLKIMFSYNNKELIINETVPNRFSPKSPDKAHLNLHINSLELGDSAVYFCASSQGSGPWPQHFGDGTRLSIL.

This clonotype was seen a handful of times. The V call is TRBV4-3, the J call TRBJ2-1; D perhaps matches TRBD2 (5 bases). Germline V gene lookup returns CDR1 LGHNA and CDR2 YSLEER. V was pared by 0 bases and J by 3 bases, with 9 bases between. This CDR3 has 15 amino acids. CDR3 protein: CASSQEFTSYNEQFF. CDR3 DNA: TGCGCCAGCAGCCAAGAGTTTACTAGCTACAATGAGCAGTTCTTC.

This rearrangement joins TRBV6-2 or TRBV6-3 to TRBJ2-3; D not resolved. Per the germline V gene, CDR1 is MNHEY and CDR2 is SVGEGT. Trimming left V 2 bases short and J 4 bases short, with 10 bases between. The CDR3 extends over 14 amino acids. For the CDR3, the DNA is TGTGCCAGCAGTTACGCTGCAGTTCCAGATACGCAGTATTTT. Its protein product is CASSYAAVPDTQYF.

This chain connects TRBV6-5 to TRBJ1-2; D not resolved. V lost 2 bases and J 8 bases, leaving 18 bases between the germline ends. Germline CDR1 is MNHEY and CDR2 is SVGAGI. The CDR3 is made up of 15 amino acids. This chain's CDR3 is CASSYEGSRARGYTF. The CDR3 DNA reads TGTGCCAGCAGTTACGAAGGGAGCCGGGCCCGGGGCTACACCTTC.

This chain links TRBV2 with TRBJ2-6; tentative D call: TRBD1 (6 bases). CDR3 length: 15 residues. The germline CDR1 and CDR2 sequences are SNHLY and FYNNEI. V was pared by 6 bases and J by 1 base, with 10 bases between. CDR3 bases: TGTGCCAGCAGCCAGGACAGTTCTGGGGCCAACGTCCTGACTTTC. Protein: CASSQDSSGANVLTF.

This clonotype was detected a few times. The chain is built from TRBV20-1 and TRBJ2-4; D might be TRBD2 (6 bases). Germline V gives CDR1 DFQATT, CDR2 SNEGSKA (reference sequence). The CDR3 runs to 14 residues. Trimming took off 6 bases at V and 8 bases at J, with 20 bases between the two ends. In DNA, the CDR3 is TGCAGTGCACAAAAAGGACATCCGGGGGACATTCAGTACTTC. It yields the protein CSAQKGHPGDIQYF.